This T cell receptor (beta chain) was observed in a study of cytomegalovirus exposure and HLA in healthy donors. The PCR was carried out with 60 Vbeta primers and 13 Jbeta primers. Under the authors' procedure: An analysis that came later counted some 85 million unique TCR beta chains, approximately 9.9 million shared. Only in-frame clones appear in the TCRdb table, and some are missing; sequencing was by immunoSEQ multiplex PCR. V, J and clone size reflect that table, while D and trimming were determined from the DNA. The repertoire holds about 300,000 clones, with approximately 90% as singletons. J gave up 3 bases and V 4 bases, and 10 bases lay outside the gene matches. Germline V lookup: CDR1 GTSNPN, CDR2 SVGIG (reference sequence). CDR3 size: 15 residues.

Source material: PBMCs. This receptor was identified in a man between 35 and 55 years old in good health and CMV-seropositive. The chain has TRBV30 and TRBJ2-7; the match to TRBD1 covers 9 bases. CDR3 in DNA: TGTGCCTGGATTACCGGACAGGGGAGGGGCTACGAGCAGTACTTC. This codes for CAWITGQGRGYEQYF.